This T cell receptor (beta chain) was observed in a study of monozygotic twins with inflammatory bowel disease. Study-level results: With inverse Simpson as the measure, TCRbeta diversity was lower in IBD patients than in healthy co-twins.

Eight cDNA synthesis reactions were run for every sample. A template switching step added UMIs, each with a 6-nucleotide sample barcode. TCRdb reprocessed the 5' RACE reads, keeping one entry per CDR3 protein, no DNA. This repertoire includes approximately 400,000 distinct CDR3 sequences. CDR1 and CDR2 (germline): DFQATT, SNEGSKA (reference sequence). This CDR3 has 14 amino acids. For this clonotype: Its antigen is currently unknown.

The V gene is TRBV20-1, the J gene TRBJ2-2. Material for sequencing was blood. The receptor was derived from a human donor with ulcerative colitis or Crohn's disease, or a healthy co-twin of an affected twin (not recorded which). The CDR3: CSANTWEITGELFF.